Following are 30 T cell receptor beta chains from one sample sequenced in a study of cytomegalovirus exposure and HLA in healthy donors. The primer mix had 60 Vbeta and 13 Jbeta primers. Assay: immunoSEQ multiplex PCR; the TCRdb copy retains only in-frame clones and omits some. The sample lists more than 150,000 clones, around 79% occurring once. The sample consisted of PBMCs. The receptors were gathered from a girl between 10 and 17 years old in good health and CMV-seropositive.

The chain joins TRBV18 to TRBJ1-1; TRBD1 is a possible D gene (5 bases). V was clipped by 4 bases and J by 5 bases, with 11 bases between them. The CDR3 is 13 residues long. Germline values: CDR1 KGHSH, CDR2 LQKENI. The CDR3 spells CASSQGKETEAFF. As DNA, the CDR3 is TGTGCCAGCTCACAGGGGAAGGAGACTGAAGCTTTCTTT.

This CDR3 is CAWSGQGKTQYF. The CDR3 DNA is TGTGCCTGGAGTGGGCAGGGTAAGACCCAGTACTTC. The rearrangement links TRBV30 to TRBJ2-5; perhaps TRBD1 as D (5 bases). CDR3 length: 12 residues. Germline CDR1 reads GTSNPN; CDR2 reads SVGIG (reference sequence). V lost 1 base to trimming and J lost 6 bases, with 9 bases between them.

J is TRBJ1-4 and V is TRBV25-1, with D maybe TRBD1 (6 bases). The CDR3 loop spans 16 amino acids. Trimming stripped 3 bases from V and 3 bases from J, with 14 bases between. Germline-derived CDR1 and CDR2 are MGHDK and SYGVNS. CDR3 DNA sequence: TGTGCCAGCAGTGATCCTACAGGGTTGGCTAATGAAAAACTGTTTTTT. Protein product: CASSDPTGLANEKLFF.

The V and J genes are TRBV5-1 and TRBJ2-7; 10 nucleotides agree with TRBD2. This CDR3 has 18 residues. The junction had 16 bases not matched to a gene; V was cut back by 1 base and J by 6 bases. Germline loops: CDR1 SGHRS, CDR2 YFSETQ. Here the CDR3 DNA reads TGCGCCAGCAGCTTGAGGATAGCGGGGGGACCCCCTACTTCCGAGCAGTACTTC. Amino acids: CASSLRIAGGPPTSEQYF.

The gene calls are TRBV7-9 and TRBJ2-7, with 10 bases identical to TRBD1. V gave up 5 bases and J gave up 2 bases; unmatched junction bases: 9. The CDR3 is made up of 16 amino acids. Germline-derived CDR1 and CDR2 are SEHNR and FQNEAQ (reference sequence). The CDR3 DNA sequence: TGTGCCAGCAGCCCCAAGACAGGGGGCGATACCTACGAGCAGTACTTC. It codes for CASSPKTGGDTYEQYF.

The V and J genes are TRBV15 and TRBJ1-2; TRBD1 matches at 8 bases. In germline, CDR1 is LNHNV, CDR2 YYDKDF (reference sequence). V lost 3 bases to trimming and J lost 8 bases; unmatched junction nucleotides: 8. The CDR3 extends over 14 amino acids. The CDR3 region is CATSSPGTGIGYTF. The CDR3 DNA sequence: TGTGCCACCAGCAGTCCCGGGACAGGAATCGGCTACACCTTC.

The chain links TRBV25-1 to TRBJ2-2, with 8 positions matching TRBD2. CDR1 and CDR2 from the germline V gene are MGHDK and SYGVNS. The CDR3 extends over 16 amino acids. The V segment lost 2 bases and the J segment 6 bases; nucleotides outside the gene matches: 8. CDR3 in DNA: TGTGCCAGCAGTGAACCCCCCGGGGGGGTGGCCGGGGAGCTGTTTTTT. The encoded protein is CASSEPPGGVAGELFF.

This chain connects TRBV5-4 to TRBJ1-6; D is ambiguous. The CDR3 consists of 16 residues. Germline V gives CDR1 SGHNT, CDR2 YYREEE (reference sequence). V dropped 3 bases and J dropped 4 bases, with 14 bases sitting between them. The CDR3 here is CASSSLPRKYNSPLHF. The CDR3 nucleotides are TGTGCCAGCAGCTCCCTCCCCAGGAAGTATAATTCACCCCTCCACTTT.

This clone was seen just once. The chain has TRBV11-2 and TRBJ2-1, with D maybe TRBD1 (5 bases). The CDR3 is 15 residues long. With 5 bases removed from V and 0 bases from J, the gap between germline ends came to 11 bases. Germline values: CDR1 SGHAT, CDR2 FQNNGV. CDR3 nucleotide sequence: TGTGCCAGCAGCCATGGGGCTAGCTCCTACAATGAGCAGTTCTTC. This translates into CASSHGASSYNEQFF. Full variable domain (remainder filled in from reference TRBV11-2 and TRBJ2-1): EAGVAQSPRYKIIEKRQSVAFWCNPISGHATLYWYQQILGQGPKLLIQFQNNGVVDDSQLPKDRFSAERLKGVDSTLKIQPAKLEDSAVYLCASSHGASSYNEQFFGPGTRLTVL.

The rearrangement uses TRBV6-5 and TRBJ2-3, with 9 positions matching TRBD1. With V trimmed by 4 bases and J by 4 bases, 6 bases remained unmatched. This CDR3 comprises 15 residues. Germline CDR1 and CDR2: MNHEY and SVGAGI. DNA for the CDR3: TGTGCCAGCAGTTTCGGACAGGGGAGCGCAGATACGCAGTATTTT. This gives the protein CASSFGQGSADTQYF.

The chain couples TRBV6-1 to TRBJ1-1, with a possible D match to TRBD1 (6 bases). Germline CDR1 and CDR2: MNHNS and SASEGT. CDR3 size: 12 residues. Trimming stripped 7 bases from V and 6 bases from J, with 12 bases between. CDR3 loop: CASIRGAAEAFF. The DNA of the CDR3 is TGTGCCAGCATACGGGGGGCCGCTGAAGCTTTCTTT.

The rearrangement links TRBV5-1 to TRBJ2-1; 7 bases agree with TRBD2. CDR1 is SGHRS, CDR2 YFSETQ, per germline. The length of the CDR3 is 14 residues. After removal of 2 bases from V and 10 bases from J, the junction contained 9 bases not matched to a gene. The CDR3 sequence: CASSFLGGEGEQFF. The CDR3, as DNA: TGCGCCAGCAGCTTCCTGGGGGGGGAAGGCGAGCAGTTCTTC.

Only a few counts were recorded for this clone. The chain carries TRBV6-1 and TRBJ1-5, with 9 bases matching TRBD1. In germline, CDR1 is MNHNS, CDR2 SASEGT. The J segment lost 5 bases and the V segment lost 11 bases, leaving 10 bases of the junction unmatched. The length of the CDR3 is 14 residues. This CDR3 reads CASSRDRADQPQHF. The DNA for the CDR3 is TGTGCCTCCTCCCGGGACAGGGCTGATCAGCCCCAGCATTTT.

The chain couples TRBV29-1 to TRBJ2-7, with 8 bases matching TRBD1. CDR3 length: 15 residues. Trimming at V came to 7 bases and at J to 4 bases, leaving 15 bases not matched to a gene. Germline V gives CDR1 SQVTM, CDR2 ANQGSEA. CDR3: CSAWTGFDGLYEQYF. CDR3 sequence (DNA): TGCAGCGCCTGGACAGGGTTTGACGGGCTGTACGAGCAGTACTTC.

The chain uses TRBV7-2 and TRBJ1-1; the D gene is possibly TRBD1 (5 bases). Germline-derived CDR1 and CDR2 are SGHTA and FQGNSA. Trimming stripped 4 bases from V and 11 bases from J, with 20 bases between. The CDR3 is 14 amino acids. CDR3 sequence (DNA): TGTGCCAGCAGCTCAGCGGGTCTGAACAGGCGGGCTTTCTTT. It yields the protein CASSSAGLNRRAFF.

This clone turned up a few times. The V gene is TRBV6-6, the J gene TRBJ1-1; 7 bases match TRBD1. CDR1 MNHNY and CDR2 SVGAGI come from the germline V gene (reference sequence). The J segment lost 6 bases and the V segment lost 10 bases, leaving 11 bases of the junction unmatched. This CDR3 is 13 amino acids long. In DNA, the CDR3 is TGTGCCATTACTTTAACAGGGGAGGCTGAAGCTTTCTTT. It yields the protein CAITLTGEAEAFF.

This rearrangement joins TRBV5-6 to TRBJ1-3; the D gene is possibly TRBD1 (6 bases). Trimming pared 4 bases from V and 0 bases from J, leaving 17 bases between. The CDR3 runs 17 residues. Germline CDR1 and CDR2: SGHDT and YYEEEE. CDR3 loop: CASSRGAEGFSGNTIYF. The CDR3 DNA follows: TGTGCCAGCAGCCGGGGGGCTGAGGGGTTCTCTGGAAACACCATATATTTT.

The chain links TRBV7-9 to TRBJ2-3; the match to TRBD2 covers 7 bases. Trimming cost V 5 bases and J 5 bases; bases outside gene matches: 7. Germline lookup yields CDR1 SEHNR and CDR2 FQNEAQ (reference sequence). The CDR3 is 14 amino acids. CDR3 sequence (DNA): TGTGCCAGCAGCCGACTAGCAGATAAAGATACGCAGTATTTT. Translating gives CASSRLADKDTQYF.

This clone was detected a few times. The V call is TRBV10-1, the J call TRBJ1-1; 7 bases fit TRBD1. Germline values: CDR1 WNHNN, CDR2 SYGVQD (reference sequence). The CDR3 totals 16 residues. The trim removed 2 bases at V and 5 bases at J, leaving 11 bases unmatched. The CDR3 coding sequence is TGCGCCAGCAGTGAGCACCCGGTGACAGGGCCGACTGAAGCTTTCTTT. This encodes CASSEHPVTGPTEAFF.

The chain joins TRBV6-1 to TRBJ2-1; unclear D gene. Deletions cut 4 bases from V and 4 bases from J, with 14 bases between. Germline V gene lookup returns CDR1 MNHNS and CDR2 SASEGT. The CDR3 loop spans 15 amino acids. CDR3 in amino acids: CASSGNSPLYNEQFF. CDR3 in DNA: TGTGCCAGCAGTGGAAACAGCCCTCTTTACAATGAGCAGTTCTTC.

The CDR3 sequence is CASSPDSGGARETQYF. In DNA form, the CDR3 reads TGTGCCAGCAGCCCTGATAGCGGGGGGGCTCGAGAGACCCAGTACTTC. The chain couples TRBV13 to TRBJ2-5; 11 bases are shared with TRBD2. CDR3 length equals 16 residues. CDR1 is PRHDT, CDR2 FYEKMQ, per germline (reference sequence). With V trimmed by 5 bases and J by 4 bases, 9 bases remained unmatched.

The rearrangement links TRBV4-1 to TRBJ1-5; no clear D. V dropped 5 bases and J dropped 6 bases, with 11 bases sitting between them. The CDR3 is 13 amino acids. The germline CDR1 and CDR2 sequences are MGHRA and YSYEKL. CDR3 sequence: CASSSGPPQPQHF. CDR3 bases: TGCGCCAGCAGCAGTGGGCCTCCTCAGCCCCAGCATTTT.

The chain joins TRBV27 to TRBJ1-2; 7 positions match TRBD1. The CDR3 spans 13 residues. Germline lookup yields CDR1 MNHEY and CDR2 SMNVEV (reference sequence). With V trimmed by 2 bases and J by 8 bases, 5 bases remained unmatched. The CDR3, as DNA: TGTGCCAGCAGTTTAAGAGGGGGCAAGGGCTACACCTTC. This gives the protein CASSLRGGKGYTF.

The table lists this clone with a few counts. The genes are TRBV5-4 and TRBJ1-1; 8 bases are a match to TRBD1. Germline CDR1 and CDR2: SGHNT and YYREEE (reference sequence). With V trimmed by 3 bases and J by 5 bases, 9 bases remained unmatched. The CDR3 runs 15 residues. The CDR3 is CASSSRTGFETEAFF. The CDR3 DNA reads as TGTGCCAGCAGCTCTCGGACAGGGTTTGAGACTGAAGCTTTCTTT.

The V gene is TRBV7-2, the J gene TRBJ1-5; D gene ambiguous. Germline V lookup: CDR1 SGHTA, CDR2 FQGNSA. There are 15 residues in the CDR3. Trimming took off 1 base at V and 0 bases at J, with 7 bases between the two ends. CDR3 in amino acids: CASSLELGSNQPQHF. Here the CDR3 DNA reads TGTGCCAGCAGCTTAGAACTTGGTAGCAATCAGCCCCAGCATTTT.

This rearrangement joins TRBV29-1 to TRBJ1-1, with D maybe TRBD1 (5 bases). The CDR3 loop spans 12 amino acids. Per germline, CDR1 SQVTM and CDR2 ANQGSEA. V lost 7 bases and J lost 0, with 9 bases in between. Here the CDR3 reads CSGNRLNTEAFF. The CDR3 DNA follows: TGCAGCGGAAACAGGTTGAACACTGAAGCTTTCTTT.

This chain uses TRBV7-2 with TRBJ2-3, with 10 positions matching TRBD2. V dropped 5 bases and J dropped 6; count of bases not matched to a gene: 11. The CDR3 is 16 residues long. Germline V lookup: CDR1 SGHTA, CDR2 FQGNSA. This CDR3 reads CASSGLGAGGIDTQYF. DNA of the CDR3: TGTGCCAGCAGCGGCCTCGGAGCGGGGGGGATTGATACGCAGTATTTT.

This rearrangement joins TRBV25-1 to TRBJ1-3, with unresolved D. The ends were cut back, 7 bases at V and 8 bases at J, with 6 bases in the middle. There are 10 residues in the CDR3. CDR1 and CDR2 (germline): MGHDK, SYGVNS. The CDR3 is CASIGDTIYF. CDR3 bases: TGTGCCAGCATAGGAGACACCATATATTTT.

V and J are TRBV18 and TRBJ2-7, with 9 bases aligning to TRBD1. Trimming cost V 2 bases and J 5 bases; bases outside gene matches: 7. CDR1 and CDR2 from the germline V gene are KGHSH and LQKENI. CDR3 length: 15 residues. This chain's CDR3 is CASSPFRGQGNEQYF. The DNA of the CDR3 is TGTGCCAGCTCACCATTCAGGGGACAGGGAAACGAGCAGTACTTC.

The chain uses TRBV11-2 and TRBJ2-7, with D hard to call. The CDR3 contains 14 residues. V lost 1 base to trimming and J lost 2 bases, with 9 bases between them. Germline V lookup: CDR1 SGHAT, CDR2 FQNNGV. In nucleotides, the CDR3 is TGTGCCAGCAGCTTAGTGGTCAGGCCCTACGAGCAGTACTTC. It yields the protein CASSLVVRPYEQYF.